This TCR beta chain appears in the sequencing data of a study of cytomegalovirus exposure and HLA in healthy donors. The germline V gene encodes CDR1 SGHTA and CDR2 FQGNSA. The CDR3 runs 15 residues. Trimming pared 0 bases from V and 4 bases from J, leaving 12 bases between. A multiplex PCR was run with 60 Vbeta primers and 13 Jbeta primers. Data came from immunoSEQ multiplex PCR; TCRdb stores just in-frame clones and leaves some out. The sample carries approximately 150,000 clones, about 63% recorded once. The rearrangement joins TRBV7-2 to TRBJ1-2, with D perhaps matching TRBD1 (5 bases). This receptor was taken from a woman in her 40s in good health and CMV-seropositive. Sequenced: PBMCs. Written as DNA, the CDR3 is TGTGCCAGCAGCTTAGCGGGGGGGGACTCCTATGGCTACACCTTC. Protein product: CASSLAGGDSYGYTF.